This TCR beta chain derives from a study of shared clonotypes between healthy human individuals (dated by TCRdb to the early 2020s). As for the study more broadly: The cohort comprised two women and a few men aged 18 to 49 years. The study deeply sequenced blood TCR repertoires of several healthy adults to estimate repertoire size and the extent of clonotype sharing between individuals. Each donor's leukapheresis produced roughly between roughly 0.9 and 9 billion PBMCs. Different laboratories and diverse techniques were used to prepare libraries and sequence TCR repertoires, to increase sequencing depth and limit assay-specific biases. For each donor, three plates each were used for CD4 naive and CD4 memory, two plates were used for CD8 naive, and one plate was used for CD8 memory. Paper-wide results and their limitations: Naive subsets generally had larger estimated clonotype richness than memory subsets did. Sharing across four donors was observed for about 5% of naive CD4, over 3% of naive CD8, about 2.3% of memory CD4, and about 0.4% of memory CD8 clonotypes. The small number of donors limited the genetic and exposure-history diversity represented. Pairwise subsampling led to the expectation that sequencing depth would affect the degree of clonotype sharing among donors. Rarefaction of sorted-subset datasets indicated incomplete sequencing despite the large sequencing depth. Sampling was restricted to blood, and TCR repertoires in tissue are likely to differ from TCR repertoires in blood. Clonotypes shared by all four sorted-subset donors showed higher generation probabilities than non-shared clonotypes.

TCR CDR3 regions were amplified from genomic DNA by multiplex PCR using the deep immunoSEQ assay. Extracted genomic DNA from each cell subset was distributed evenly across all wells of several immunoSEQ 96-well plates, and each plate was treated as a replicate. For sorted subsets, each replicate PCR was loaded with around 200 ng genomic DNA, equivalent to 25,000 to 35,000 T cell genomes. Purified libraries were measured with a Qubit 3.0 fluorometer, size-checked on a Bioanalyzer 2100, and measured again with the KAPA Library Quantification kit. Each immunoSEQ 96-well plate was sequenced on its own single-read 150-cycle Illumina NextSeq 550 flow cell. The source study handled its data this way. Because the immunoSEQ output held only junctional sequences and lacked quality scores, the filtering could not match the filtering applied to full-length reads. To assign V/J genes and CDR3, sequences were annotated against IMGT germline references using PyIR, a Python wrapper for IgBLAST v1.9. Reads with weak V/J assignments (E-value above 1e-6), missing CDR3, stop codons, out-of-frame junctions, or ambiguous translated residues were removed. V3J clonotypes were defined as sequences sharing the same inferred V gene, J gene, and CDR3 amino acid sequence. To compute the percentage overlap between repertoires, the number of shared unique clonotypes was divided by the size of the smaller repertoire. Repertoire richness was assessed with RTK rarefaction, the Chao1 estimator, and Recon v2.1 estimates of unobserved clonotypes. Generation probabilities for all TCRbeta clonotypes obtained by the gDNA method from a handful of donors were computed using OLGA. Drawn from immuneACCESS, this table holds only the in-frame rearrangements with V and J called that TCRdb kept. Clones are partly lost; checked studies trace under half to an unresolved V gene and leave the rest unexplained. V, J and clone size derive from that table, while D and trimming were established from the DNA sequence. Recorded for this sample are over 1.4 million clones; roughly 96% of them occurred a single time. 1% to 1.5% of the sample comes from the top ten.

Worth noting for this clone: Its antigen remains unidentified. There are no base qualities to consult, and no much larger clone falls within one base.

V trim: 5 bases; J trim: 1 base; unmatched bases: 8. As encoded in the germline V gene, CDR1 is MDHEN while CDR2 is SYDVKM. Taken from cysteine to phenylalanine, the CDR3 has 15 residues. Solely the CDR3 DNA is kept, with 45 bases framed from the first base. The donors were healthy, HIV-negative adults with no recently reported acute infections or vaccinations. All donors were Caucasian adults living in Nashville, Tennessee, USA. CD4+ T cells were enriched through magnetic negative selection, after which naive cells were positively selected on CD45RA and the remaining negative fraction served as the memory subset. Blood was obtained by leukapheresis, after which PBMCs were separated by Ficoll-Histopaque density gradient centrifugation and cryopreserved in liquid nitrogen vapor phase. Analytical flow cytometry was used to check the purity and quantity of each magnetically sorted T cell population. Each sorted fraction had its genomic DNA isolated and then quantified by UV absorbance on a Nanodrop 2000c.

The sequence is built from TRBV28 and TRBJ2-7; the junction holds 7 bases that match TRBD2. Material for sequencing was naive CD4+ T cells sorted from blood. The intended sense of this specimen's cell subset or site label: CD45RA+ positively selected. The clonotype was recovered from a man younger than 45 in good health. In nucleotide form, the sequence is TGTGCCAGCAGTACACGGACGGGGGGATCCTACGAGCAGTACTTC. Translation gives CASSTRTGGSYEQYF. The variable domain in full, with residues beyond the CDR3 obtained from the reference TRBV28 and TRBJ2-7 genes, is DVKVTQSSRYLVKRTGEKVFLECVQDMDHENMFWYRQDPGLGLRLIYFSYDVKMKEKGDIPEGYSVSREKKERFSLILESASTNQTSMYLCASSTRTGGSYEQYFGPGTRLTVT.